This passage covers 19 T cell receptor beta chains from one sample sequenced in a study of patients and donors after allogeneic stem cell transplantation. TCRdb re-called the RT-PCR reads with MiXCR, one entry per CDR3 protein. The sample yields 200,000 to 250,000 distinct CDR3 sequences, around 14% seen once. Specimen: blood, either unsorted or a sorted T cell fraction (not recorded which). The receptors stem from a human donor who was either an allogeneic HSCT recipient or a stem cell or donor lymphocyte infusion donor (not recorded which). It is not recorded whose cells these are; they may come from a transplant donor.

The chain couples TRBV5-6 to TRBJ2-1; 13 nucleotides agree with TRBD2. Per germline, CDR1 SGHDT and CDR2 YYEEEE. This CDR3 is built from 15 residues. V lost 5 bases and J lost 7; bases outside the gene matches: 6. In nucleotides, the CDR3 is TGTGCCAGCAGTGGCGGACTAGCGGGAGTTAATGAGCAGTTCTTC. Translating gives CASSGGLAGVNEQFF.

This clonotype was picked up a small number of times. This sequence joins TRBV4-2 and TRBJ1-1, with TRBD1 matching over 9 bases. The germline gives CDR1 LGHNA, CDR2 YNFKEQ. This CDR3 spans 20 amino acids. The V and J ends lost 1 base and 4 bases, in that order; junction bases with no gene match: 19. For the CDR3, the DNA is TGTGCCAGCAGCCAAGTGAAAATTTCCGGGACAGGGCCTGGGGGCACTGAAGCTTTCTTT. Its protein is CASSQVKISGTGPGGTEAFF.

This clonotype was seen ten or more times. The V call is TRBV5-1, the J call TRBJ2-1, with D uncertain. Germline CDR1 SGHRS, CDR2 YFSETQ. This CDR3 is 15 amino acids long. Between the trimmed V and J ends, which lost 8 bases and 4 bases, there was a span of 19 bases. Written as DNA, the CDR3 is TGCGCCAGTAAAGCTTGGCTAGAGGCGTACAATGAGCAGTTCTTC. Protein product: CASKAWLEAYNEQFF. Variable domain in full (rest from reference TRBV5-1 and TRBJ2-1): KAGVTQTPRYLIKTRGQQVTLSCSPISGHRSVSWYQQTPGQGLQFLFEYFSETQRNKGNFPGRFSGRQFSNSRSEMNVSTLELGDSALYLCASKAWLEAYNEQFFGPGTRLTVL.

This clonotype was detected a few times. The gene calls are TRBV7-9 and TRBJ1-2, with D perhaps TRBD1 (5 bases). CDR1 is SEHNR and CDR2 is FQNEAQ in the germline V gene (reference sequence). The CDR3 consists of 13 residues. Deletions cut 4 bases from V and 2 bases from J, with 8 bases between. The CDR3 reads CASSSRVNYGYTF. The CDR3 nucleotides are TGTGCCAGCAGCTCCAGGGTGAACTATGGCTACACCTTC.

There are a few counts of this clonotype. The rearrangement joins TRBV4-2 to TRBJ2-1; 9 nucleotides match TRBD2. There are 14 residues in the CDR3. The V gene's germline CDR1 is LGHNA and CDR2 YNFKEQ. J lost 8 bases, V lost 4 bases, and 6 bases had no gene match. This CDR3 is CASSRAGGNDEQFF. Here the CDR3 DNA reads TGTGCCAGCAGCCGCGCGGGGGGGAATGATGAGCAGTTCTTC.

This clonotype appeared a few times. As DNA, the CDR3 is TGTGCCAGCAGTCGCCCCCCCAGCGGGGGTAACACAGATACGCAGTATTTT. It yields the protein CASSRPPSGGNTDTQYF. V is TRBV6-2 or TRBV6-3 and J is TRBJ2-3; TRBD2 matches 8 bases. The germline V gene has CDR1 MNHEY and CDR2 SVGEGT. The CDR3 spans 17 residues. V lost 5 bases, J lost 2 bases, and 12 bases stayed unmatched.

A few counts support this clonotype. The chain uses TRBV14 and TRBJ1-1; TRBD1 is a possible D gene (5 bases). Trimming stripped 4 bases from V and 3 bases from J, with 12 bases between. CDR1 and CDR2 from the germline V gene are SGHDN and FVKESK. This CDR3 comprises 14 residues. CDR3 protein: CASSRGGWYTEAFF. In DNA form, the CDR3 reads TGTGCCAGCAGCCGTGGGGGGTGGTACACTGAAGCTTTCTTT.

This clonotype was picked up a small number of times. This chain links TRBV6-1 with TRBJ2-3; 10 nucleotides align to TRBD2. This CDR3 has 13 residues. V lost 9 bases to trimming and J lost 4 bases; unmatched junction nucleotides: 4. Germline CDR1 and CDR2: MNHNS and SASEGT. This CDR3 is CASSGRPSDTQYF. The CDR3 DNA sequence: TGTGCCAGTAGCGGGAGGCCATCAGATACGCAGTATTTT.

In the case of this clonotype: The junction does not match germline at one end; this may be a read error. CDR3 in DNA: TGTGCCAGCAGCCTGGGACAGGGTAACCATGGCTACACCTTC. It translates to CASSLGQGNHGYTF. This chain connects TRBV12-3 or TRBV12-4 to TRBJ1-2; 9 bases are a match to TRBD1. The CDR3 has 14 amino acids.

At least ten counts were recorded for this clonotype. The chain links TRBV10-3 to TRBJ2-7, with D maybe TRBD2 (6 bases). This CDR3 is 15 amino acids long. The V and J ends lost 2 bases and 7 bases respectively, with 18 bases between them. Germline V CDR1 and CDR2: ENHRY, SYGVKD. CDR3 bases: TGTGCCATCAGTGAGCCGGAGGTCGGGCGGGAAGAGCAGTACTTC. Its translation: CAISEPEVGREEQYF.

The rearrangement joins TRBV5-1 to TRBJ1-1; no clear D. The CDR3 extends over 13 amino acids. Germline V gene lookup returns CDR1 SGHRS and CDR2 YFSETQ. Trimming shortened V by 0 bases and J by 8 bases, and 11 bases separated the two germline ends. The CDR3 reads CASSLDGIAEAFF. The CDR3 coding sequence is TGCGCCAGCAGCTTGGATGGCATCGCCGAAGCTTTCTTT.

This clonotype has a handful of counts. The chain has TRBV2 and TRBJ2-2; D is unclear. The ends were cut back, 1 base at V and 6 bases at J, with 18 bases in the middle. This CDR3 region has 17 residues. Germline V lookup: CDR1 SNHLY, CDR2 FYNNEI. The CDR3: CASSEVSGRFWAGELFF. The CDR3 region has the DNA TGTGCCAGCAGTGAAGTTTCTGGGCGGTTTTGGGCCGGGGAGCTGTTTTTT.

The chain carries TRBV25-1 and TRBJ2-1; 8 nucleotides match TRBD2. CDR1 is MGHDK, CDR2 SYGVNS, per germline. The J segment lost 4 bases and the V segment lost 0 bases, leaving 8 bases of the junction unmatched. The CDR3 is 17 residues long. CDR3 DNA sequence: TGTGCCAGCAGTGAATATAGGCTGAGCGGGGGTTACAATGAGCAGTTCTTC. Protein sequence: CASSEYRLSGGYNEQFF.

The V and J genes are TRBV12-3 or TRBV12-4 and TRBJ2-3; the match to TRBD2 covers 12 bases. This CDR3 contains 14 residues. V shed 6 bases, J shed 5 bases, and the junction held 3 bases outside the gene matches. CDR3 sequence (DNA): TGTGCCAGCAGGACTAGCGGGAGAAGAGATACGCAGTATTTT. Translated, it gives CASRTSGRRDTQYF.

The chain employs TRBV20-1 and TRBJ2-5, with a weak D call TRBD2 (5 bases). The ends were cut back, 0 bases at V and 4 bases at J, with 15 bases in the middle. Germline CDR1 is DFQATT and CDR2 is SNEGSKA (reference sequence). The CDR3 is 15 amino acids. This CDR3 reads CSARDQAGRRETQYF. CDR3 DNA sequence: TGCAGTGCTAGAGATCAGGCGGGCCGGAGAGAGACCCAGTACTTC.

This clonotype has only a few counts. The chain couples TRBV6-2 or TRBV6-3 to TRBJ2-7; 11 bases map to TRBD1. Germline V gives CDR1 MNHEY, CDR2 SVGEGT. The CDR3 has 20 residues. Trimming took 6 bases from V and 0 from J; bases not matched to a gene: 19. The CDR3 loop reads CASRQRMGRTGGLSSYEQYF. CDR3 coding DNA: TGTGCCAGCAGGCAAAGGATGGGGAGGACAGGGGGCCTCAGCTCCTACGAGCAGTACTTC.

The J gene is TRBJ2-2, the V gene TRBV2; D might be TRBD2 (6 bases). V was pared by 5 bases and J by 6 bases, with 10 bases between. CDR1 and CDR2 from the germline V gene are SNHLY and FYNNEI. This CDR3 has 13 amino acids. CDR3 sequence: CASSRDFAGELFF. The CDR3 bases are TGTGCCAGCAGTCGGGACTTCGCCGGGGAGCTGTTTTTT.

The CDR3 nucleotides read TGCGCCAGCAATCCAGGAGGCAACTATGGCTACACCTTC. Protein product: CASNPGGNYGYTF. The chain employs TRBV5-1 and TRBJ1-2; no reliable D call. The CDR3 is 13 residues long. Looked up from germline, CDR1 is SGHRS and CDR2 is YFSETQ. Trimming shortened V by 6 bases and J by 2 bases, and 11 bases separated the two germline ends.

This clonotype was seen at least ten times. Written as DNA, the CDR3 is TGCAGTGCTAGAAGAGGGGTCGGCTACACCTTC. Translated: CSARRGVGYTF. V and J are TRBV20-1 and TRBJ1-2; D is perhaps TRBD1 (5 bases). The germline CDR1 and CDR2 sequences are DFQATT and SNEGSKA (reference sequence). This CDR3 comprises 11 residues. V was cut by 2 bases and J by 8 bases, with 9 bases left in between.